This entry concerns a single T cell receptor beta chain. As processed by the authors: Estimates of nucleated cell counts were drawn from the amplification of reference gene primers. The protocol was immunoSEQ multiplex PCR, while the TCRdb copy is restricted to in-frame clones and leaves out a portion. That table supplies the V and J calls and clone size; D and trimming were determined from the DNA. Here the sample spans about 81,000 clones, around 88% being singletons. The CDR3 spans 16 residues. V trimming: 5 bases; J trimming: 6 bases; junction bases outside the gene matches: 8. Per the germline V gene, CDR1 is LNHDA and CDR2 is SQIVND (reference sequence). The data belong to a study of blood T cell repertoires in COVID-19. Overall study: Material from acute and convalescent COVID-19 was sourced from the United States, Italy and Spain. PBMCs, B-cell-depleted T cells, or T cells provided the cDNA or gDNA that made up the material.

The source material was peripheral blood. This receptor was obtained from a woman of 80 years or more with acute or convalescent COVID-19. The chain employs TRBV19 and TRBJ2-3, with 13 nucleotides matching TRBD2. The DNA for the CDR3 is TGTGCCAGTAGTCAACGACTAGCGGGGGGCCCGGATACGCAGTATTTT. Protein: CASSQRLAGGPDTQYF.